This is a list of T cell receptor beta chains from one sample in a study of human T cells and chemical hapten exposure. TCRdb re-analysed the RACE reads in MiXCR, keeping a single row per CDR3 protein. This table holds roughly 260,000 distinct CDR3 sequences, about 8.6% found once. Sample: whole blood, taken in connection with sensitization to the hapten diphenylcyclopropenone (DPC). The receptors shown here come from a woman between 40 and 50 years old with alopecia areata. Some clones in this sample may be carry-over from other donors' samples. Both conserved end residues are part of each CDR3.

v_call	cdr3_length	j_call	cdr3_aa
TRBV12-3/TRBV12-4	11	TRBJ2-7	CASSLGRNKYF
TRBV6-5	15	TRBJ2-3	CASTLGAAPTDTQYF
TRBV20-1	14	TRBJ1-5	CSARGTGAYQPQHF
TRBV6-2/TRBV6-3	14	TRBJ2-3	CASSPGQAPDTQYF
TRBV20-1	13	TRBJ1-6	CSAYRDYNSPLHF
TRBV9	15	TRBJ2-2	CASSVGQEATGELFF
TRBV27	14	TRBJ1-2	CASSLKGEGYGYTF
TRBV7-8	16	TRBJ2-1	CASSREADPSYNEQFF
TRBV6-1	13	TRBJ1-5	CASSSRTVLSQHF
TRBV9	16	TRBJ1-3	CASSVGWSQPGNTIYF
TRBV12-3/TRBV12-4	15	TRBJ1-1	CASSLGAGPGTEAFF
TRBV7-2	16	TRBJ2-3	CASSLDRPASTDTQYF
TRBV4-2	11	TRBJ1-1	CASSQDGRAFF
TRBV4-1	14	TRBJ1-6	CASSQESGYSPLHF
TRBV6-2/TRBV6-3	14	TRBJ1-5	CASSSQGYNQPQHF
TRBV12-3/TRBV12-4	15	TRBJ2-7	CASSLSWQGAREQYF
TRBV10-3	13	TRBJ2-2	CAIRILASGELFF
TRBV7-9	14	TRBJ2-7	CASSTDRATYEQYF
TRBV25-1	14	TRBJ1-2	CASSSPGPPYGYTF
TRBV9	15	TRBJ2-6	CASSVRGPGANVLTF
TRBV3-1	14	TRBJ1-2	CASSRPTANYGYTF
TRBV20-1	15	TRBJ2-7	CSASGTSGKDREQYF
TRBV20-1	13	TRBJ2-7	CSARSLGFYEQYF
TRBV20-1	19	TRBJ1-5	CSARGLNRVPPYSNQPQHF
TRBV14	13	TRBJ2-7	CASRPWDSYEQYF
TRBV28	20	TRBJ2-1	CASSFGWGLAGGYSYNEQFF
TRBV28	14	TRBJ1-6	CASRWTANNSPLHF
TRBV14	14	TRBJ2-5	CASSRNRYPRTQYF
TRBV6-1	14	TRBJ2-1	CASSWSAGPDEQFF
TRBV5-1	15	TRBJ2-3	CASSSGTPSTDTQYF
TRBV4-2	15	TRBJ2-7	CASSQGVISTYEQYF
TRBV28	12	TRBJ2-7	CASSLLAYEQYF
TRBV29-1	15	TRBJ2-1	CSVEGRREDYNEQFF
TRBV7-2	18	TRBJ2-7	CASSLVPTLKRDSYEQYF
TRBV12-3/TRBV12-4	14	TRBJ2-7	CASRQDASSYEQYF
TRBV27	19	TRBJ2-7	CASSLKGLAGSANYYEQYF
TRBV13	14	TRBJ1-1	CASSLQGGYTEAFF
TRBV9	14	TRBJ2-2	CASSVHANTGELFF
TRBV5-1	16	TRBJ2-1	CASSGPSGRANNEQFF
TRBV6-4	16	TRBJ2-1	CASSAAGTSGYNEQFF
TRBV7-8	12	TRBJ1-3	CASSPVGNTIYF
TRBV27	15	TRBJ2-5	CASSSTSGSRETQYF
TRBV3-1	15	TRBJ1-1	CASSLIPGGSTEAFF
TRBV9	16	TRBJ2-6	CASSVTSGAGANVLTF
TRBV11-2	17	TRBJ2-1	CASSRGIGGPMVGEQFF
TRBV29-1	17	TRBJ2-5	CSVEVLAGGPRQETQYF
TRBV18	13	TRBJ2-1	CASSPPGAAPPFF
TRBV7-2	14	TRBJ2-2	CASSFSVNTGELFF
TRBV19	12	TRBJ2-7	CASSTGRYEQYF
TRBV5-1	14	TRBJ2-4	CARPIQAAKNIQYF
TRBV12-3/TRBV12-4	16	TRBJ2-5	CASSLGGGAGEETQYF
TRBV2	16	TRBJ2-1	CASSEALGQGRDEQFF
TRBV7-2	14	TRBJ1-5	CASSLKGANQPQHF
TRBV12-3/TRBV12-4	13	TRBJ2-5	CASNPGTEETQYF
TRBV5-6	14	TRBJ2-3	CASSLRFRPDTQYF
TRBV6-5	14	TRBJ1-3	CTSSPRVEGNTIYF
TRBV7-8	15	TRBJ2-7	CASSLAGGTIYEQYF
TRBV6-5	16	TRBJ2-7	CASKVGWFGSSYEQYF
TRBV4-1	14	TRBJ1-2	CASSQGADFYGYTF
TRBV4-1	14	TRBJ1-2	CASSQFWESYGYTF